A single sample gave rise to the 13 T cell receptor beta chains below, sequenced in a study of CD8+ T cells in alopecia areata. The sequencing template was cDNA reverse transcribed from extracted RNA. The data were produced by immunoSEQ multiplex PCR, yet TCRdb's version contains in-frame clones alone and is incomplete. The table shows about 110,000 clones, with 45% to 70% occurring only once. Sequenced input: CD8+ T cells sorted from blood. These receptors were obtained from a human donor in good health.

The CDR3 loop reads CASRGWNEQFF. CDR3 DNA: TGTGCCAGCAGGGGTTGGAATGAGCAGTTCTTC. The rearrangement uses TRBV27 and TRBJ2-1, with D hard to call. Trimming pared 6 bases from V and 7 bases from J, leaving 7 bases between. Germline V gene lookup returns CDR1 MNHEY and CDR2 SMNVEV (reference sequence). CDR3 length equals 11 residues.

This clone was seen only a few times. The sample contains more than one DNA sequence encoding this CDR3. The chain combines TRBV13 with TRBJ2-7; D is ambiguous. This CDR3 region has 12 residues. The V and J ends lost 0 bases and 4 bases respectively, with 4 bases between them. From germline, CDR1 is PRHDT and CDR2 FYEKMQ (reference sequence). CDR3 nucleotides: TGTGCCAGCAGCTTAGGAAGGTACGAGCAGTACTTC. This gives the protein CASSLGRYEQYF.

This clone has more than one count but fewer than ten. J is TRBJ2-5 and V is TRBV6-4; TRBD2 agrees at 9 bases. Trimming at V came to 2 bases and at J to 3 bases, leaving 4 bases not matched to a gene. CDR1 and CDR2 (germline): MRHNA, SNTAGT. The CDR3 has 15 amino acids. CDR3 residues: CASSDPSGAEETQYF. The CDR3 DNA reads TGTGCCAGCAGTGACCCTAGCGGGGCCGAAGAGACCCAGTACTTC.

This clone appeared many times. CDR3 bases: TGCGCCAGCAGCCAACCCCGGACTAGCGGGGTCCACAATGAGCAGTTCTTC. It yields the protein CASSQPRTSGVHNEQFF. The gene calls are TRBV4-1 and TRBJ2-1, with 12 bases matching TRBD2. CDR3 length: 17 residues. Unmatched junction bases numbered 7, after V lost 2 bases and J lost 5 bases. CDR1 and CDR2 (germline): MGHRA, YSYEKL.

The CDR3 coding sequence is TGTGCCAGCAGTTTCGGTGGGAGTTCACCCCTCCACTTT. It encodes CASSFGGSSPLHF. The V and J genes are TRBV9 and TRBJ1-6, with D uncertain. V gave up 5 bases and J gave up 9 bases, with 12 bases separating them. The CDR3 loop spans 13 amino acids. Per the germline V gene, CDR1 is SGDLS and CDR2 is YYNGEE.

This sequence joins TRBV6-6 and TRBJ2-6; D call uncertain. This CDR3 spans 15 amino acids. The V and J ends lost 8 bases and 2 bases respectively, with 13 bases between them. CDR1 and CDR2 from the germline V gene are MNHNY and SVGAGI (reference sequence). CDR3 nucleotides: TGTGCCAGCGGTGGGCACCCCCCTGGGGCCAACGTCCTGACTTTC. Translating it yields CASGGHPPGANVLTF.

By share, this clone ranks as medium-sized. This sequence joins TRBV9 and TRBJ2-7; no definite D call. The CDR3 length is 13 residues. With 4 bases removed from V and 2 bases from J, the gap between germline ends came to 10 bases. Germline CDR1 and CDR2: SGDLS and YYNGEE. The CDR3 reads CASSTIGTYEQYF. CDR3 sequence (DNA): TGTGCCAGCAGCACCATTGGGACCTACGAGCAGTACTTC.

This rearrangement joins TRBV28 to TRBJ2-7; D perhaps matches TRBD2 (6 bases). The CDR3 sequence is 13 residues long. V gave up 9 bases and J gave up 0 bases, with 12 bases separating them. Germline V CDR1 and CDR2: MDHEN, SYDVKM. The CDR3 coding sequence is TGTGCCAGTCAAACCGGGAGCTCCTACGAGCAGTACTTC. This gives the protein CASQTGSSYEQYF.

This clone was seen a few times. This chain connects TRBV21-1 to TRBJ1-6; the table gives TRBD1 as D, unverified against the DNA. TRBV21-1 is termed a pseudogene. The CDR3 loop spans 17 amino acids. The CDR3 coding sequence is TGTGCCAGCAGCAAAGCTCGAGGGGGCCCCAGGGGTTCACCCCTCCACTTT. Translated: CASSKARGGPRGSPLHF.

This clone was observed many times. The chain links TRBV4-1 to TRBJ2-3, with a possible D match to TRBD1 (5 bases). Looked up from germline, CDR1 is MGHRA and CDR2 is YSYEKL. V was cut by 4 bases and J by 7 bases, with 18 bases left in between. The CDR3 runs 15 residues. The CDR3 sequence is CASSLGPGPLNTQYF. The CDR3 DNA reads TGCGCCAGCAGCCTCGGCCCAGGGCCCCTGAATACGCAGTATTTT.

The chain carries TRBV10-3 and TRBJ1-1; D is uncertain. Trimming took off 3 bases at V and 1 base at J, with 3 bases between the two ends. Germline V gene sequence: CDR1 ENHRY, CDR2 SYGVKD. The CDR3 spans 12 residues. CDR3 coding DNA: TGTGCCATCAGTGACCAGAACACTGAAGCTTTCTTT. It specifies CAISDQNTEAFF.

This chain joins TRBV27 and TRBJ1-4, with 8 bases matching TRBD1. Unmatched junction bases numbered 7, after V lost 5 bases and J lost 8 bases. CDR1 and CDR2 from the germline V gene are MNHEY and SMNVEV (reference sequence). The CDR3 is made up of 14 amino acids. The CDR3 region is CASSPQQGEEKLFF. CDR3 in DNA: TGTGCCAGCAGTCCGCAACAGGGGGAAGAAAAACTGTTTTTT.

The chain couples TRBV7-8 to TRBJ1-5; 9 nucleotides agree with TRBD1. Trimming at V came to 7 bases and at J to 5 bases, leaving 6 bases not matched to a gene. The CDR3 totals 14 residues. Germline V gene sequence: CDR1 SGHVS, CDR2 FQNEAQ. The CDR3 spells CASTKDRGDQPQHF. DNA for the CDR3: TGTGCCAGCACCAAGGACAGGGGTGATCAGCCCCAGCATTTT.